The TCR beta chain under discussion was sequenced for a study of early T cells in non-severe SARS-CoV-2 infection. Looking at the study overall: Sequencing used unsorted whole-blood bulk RNA, so chains lack pairing.

The V gene's germline CDR1 is SEHNR and CDR2 FQNEAQ (reference sequence). The CDR3 extends over 12 amino acids. Trimming stripped 5 bases from V and 6 bases from J, with 8 bases between. TCRdb re-derived calls from the 5' RACE reads in MiXCR, one entry per CDR3 protein. The sample lists some 52,000 distinct CDR3 sequences; around 8% were seen once. Comment on this clonotype: The antigen remains undetermined.

Findings of the study overall: Database matching using VDJdb favored anti-spike CD8 responses, with private and CD4 specificities left missing.

This chain links TRBV7-9 with TRBJ2-1; D is unresolved. The material sequenced was whole blood. The receptor was derived from an adult who was a healthcare worker with PCR-confirmed SARS-CoV-2 infection or an uninfected control (not recorded which). For the CDR3, the DNA is TGTGCCAGCAGCCCCAGCCCCAATGAGCAGTTCTTC. Protein: CASSPSPNEQFF.